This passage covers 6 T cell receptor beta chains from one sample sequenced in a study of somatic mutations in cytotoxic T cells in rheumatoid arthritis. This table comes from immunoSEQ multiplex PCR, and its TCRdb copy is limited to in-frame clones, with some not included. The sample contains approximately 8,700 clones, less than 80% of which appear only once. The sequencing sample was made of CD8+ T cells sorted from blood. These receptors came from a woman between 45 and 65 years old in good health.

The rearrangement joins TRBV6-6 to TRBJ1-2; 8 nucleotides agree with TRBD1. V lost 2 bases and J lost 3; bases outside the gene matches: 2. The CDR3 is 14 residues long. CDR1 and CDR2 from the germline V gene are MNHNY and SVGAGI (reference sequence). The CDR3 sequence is CASSYVQGDYGYTF. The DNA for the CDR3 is TGTGCCAGCAGTTACGTACAGGGGGACTATGGCTACACCTTC.

Written as DNA, the CDR3 is TGTGCCAGCAGCGACCGCGGGGCCGGCAAGGGGAATGAGCAGTTCTTC. Translated: CASSDRGAGKGNEQFF. The chain recombines TRBV9 with TRBJ2-1, with D tentatively TRBD2 (6 bases). V dropped 3 bases and J dropped 7 bases, with 20 bases sitting between them. Germline lookup yields CDR1 SGDLS and CDR2 YYNGEE. This CDR3 is built from 16 residues.

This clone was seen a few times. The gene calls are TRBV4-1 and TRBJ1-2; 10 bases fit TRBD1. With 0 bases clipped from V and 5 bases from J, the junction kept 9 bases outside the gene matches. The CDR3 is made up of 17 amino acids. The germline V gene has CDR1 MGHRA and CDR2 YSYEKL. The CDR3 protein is CASSQDATGGRLYGYTF. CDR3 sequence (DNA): TGCGCCAGCAGCCAAGATGCGACAGGGGGCCGTCTTTATGGCTACACCTTC.

CDR3 bases: TGTGCCAGCAGCGTAGCACCCCACGAGAATGAGCAGTTCTTC. Translated, it gives CASSVAPHENEQFF. The chain joins TRBV9 to TRBJ2-1; no clear D. Germline-derived CDR1 and CDR2 are SGDLS and YYNGEE. V was cut by 0 bases and J by 7 bases, with 11 bases left in between. This CDR3 is built from 14 residues. Drawing the rest from reference TRBV9 and TRBJ2-1, the complete variable domain is DSGVTQTPKHLITATGQRVTLRCSPRSGDLSVYWYQQSLDQGLQFLIQYYNGEERAKGNILERFSAQQFPDLHSELNLSSLELGDSALYFCASSVAPHENEQFFGPGTRLTVL.

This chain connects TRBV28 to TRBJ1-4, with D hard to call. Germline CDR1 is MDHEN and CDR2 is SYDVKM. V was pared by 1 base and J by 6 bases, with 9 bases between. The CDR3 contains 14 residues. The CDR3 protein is CASSLLRGDEKLFF. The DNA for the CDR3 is TGTGCCAGCAGTTTATTGCGCGGCGATGAAAAACTGTTTTTT.

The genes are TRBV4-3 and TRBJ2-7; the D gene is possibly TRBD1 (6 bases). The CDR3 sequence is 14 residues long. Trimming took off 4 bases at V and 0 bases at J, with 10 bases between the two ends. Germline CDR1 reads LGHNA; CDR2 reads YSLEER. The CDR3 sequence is CASSPDRHSYEQYF. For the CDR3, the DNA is TGCGCCAGCAGCCCTGACAGGCACTCCTACGAGCAGTACTTC.